The 24 T cell receptor beta chains presented below share a single source sample, sequenced in a study of OX40 agonist ivuxolimab in advanced cancers. The protocol used for the library was the immunoSEQ multiplex PCR assay. Sourced from immuneACCESS, this table was stored by TCRdb with only in-frame sequences that have V and J called. A share of the clones is absent; for the studies checked, an unresolved V gene accounts for under half, and the remainder has no known explanation. Recorded for this sample are some 72,000 clones; approximately 90% of them occurred a single time. The ten largest clones capture roughly 9.6% of the sample. Sequenced material: CD4+ or CD8+ T cells sorted from blood, taken in a trial of the OX40 agonist ivuxolimab. These receptors came from an adult with an advanced solid tumor such as melanoma, head and neck, liver or kidney cancer.

This clone is a singleton in its sample. The V and J genes are TRBV13 and TRBJ2-7; 12 bases fit TRBD1. Germline assignment: CDR1 PRHDT and CDR2 FYEKMQ (reference sequence). The CDR3 covers 15 residues. Trimming removed 5 bases from V and 7 bases from J; junction bases left unmatched: 9. This CDR3 reads CASSSPGQGAGEQYF. Here the CDR3 DNA reads TGTGCCAGCAGCAGCCCGGGACAGGGGGCGGGGGAGCAGTACTTC.

V gene TRBV7-2 combines with J gene TRBJ1-4; D uncertain. Looked up from germline, CDR1 is SGHTA and CDR2 is FQGNSA. The V end lost 1 base, the J end lost 4 bases, and 19 bases lay between the germline ends. CDR3 length: 18 amino acids. In DNA form, the CDR3 reads TGTGCCAGCAGCTTAGAGGGTATTAACGGGCCCCATAATGAAAAACTGTTTTTT. It yields the protein CASSLEGINGPHNEKLFF.

This rearrangement joins TRBV30 to TRBJ1-2; D is perhaps TRBD1 (5 bases). From germline, CDR1 is GTSNPN and CDR2 SVGIG (reference sequence). The CDR3 length is 16 residues. The V and J ends lost 1 base and 8 bases respectively, with 23 bases between them. The chain's CDR3 is CAWSGRGREAFGGYTF. The CDR3 DNA sequence: TGTGCCTGGAGTGGTAGGGGCAGGGAGGCCTTCGGGGGCTACACCTTC.

This chain joins TRBV19 and TRBJ2-7; D might be TRBD2 (7 bases). The CDR3 runs to 15 residues. With 5 bases removed from V and 2 bases from J, the gap between germline ends came to 16 bases. Germline V gene lookup returns CDR1 LNHDA and CDR2 SQIVND (reference sequence). Written as DNA, the CDR3 is TGTGCCAGTAGTCCTCGTACAGGGAGGGCCTACGAGCAGTACTTC. It specifies CASSPRTGRAYEQYF.

The V and J genes are TRBV6-5 and TRBJ1-5; D not resolved. Germline V gene lookup returns CDR1 MNHEY and CDR2 SVGAGI. This CDR3 region has 13 residues. Trimming removed 0 bases from V and 7 bases from J, with 7 bases in between. CDR3 in DNA: TGTGCCAGCAGTTACTCGAACATGCAGCCCCAGCATTTT. Its protein product is CASSYSNMQPQHF.

This rearrangement joins TRBV7-6 to TRBJ1-4, with no clear D. Germline assignment: CDR1 SGHVS and CDR2 FNYEAQ. The CDR3 loop spans 17 amino acids. The V end lost 5 bases, the J end lost 0 bases, and 16 bases lay between the germline ends. CDR3 in amino acids: CASSLIYGSATNEKLFF. Here the CDR3 DNA reads TGTGCCAGCAGCCTCATTTATGGGTCAGCAACTAATGAAAAACTGTTTTTT.

The chain has TRBV7-8 and TRBJ1-2, with D possibly matching TRBD1 (6 bases). V was cut by 1 base and J by 3 bases, with 15 bases left in between. CDR1 and CDR2 (germline): SGHVS, FQNEAQ. The CDR3 totals 16 residues. The CDR3 spells CASSLVGTSDHYGYTF. Here the CDR3 DNA reads TGTGCCAGCAGCTTAGTTGGGACAAGCGACCACTATGGCTACACCTTC.

The V call is TRBV7-9, the J call TRBJ2-7, with D maybe TRBD1 (5 bases). V lost 3 bases to trimming and J lost 7 bases, with 10 bases between them. The CDR3 extends over 12 amino acids. In germline, CDR1 is SEHNR, CDR2 FQNEAQ (reference sequence). The CDR3 DNA reads as TGTGCCAGCAGCTTGACAGATTTTGAGCAGTACTTC. This sequence encodes CASSLTDFEQYF.

The chain combines TRBV2 with TRBJ2-3; 9 bases fit TRBD2. The CDR3 has 17 residues. Germline CDR1 and CDR2: SNHLY and FYNNEI. Germline trimming cut 3 bases from V and 1 base from J; bases unmatched to any gene: 8. The CDR3 region is CASSDSRLAAGTDTQYF. CDR3 sequence (DNA): TGTGCCAGCAGTGATTCCCGACTAGCGGCGGGCACAGATACGCAGTATTTT.

The chain combines TRBV5-8 with TRBJ1-2; D remains ambiguous. CDR1 and CDR2 (germline): SGHTS, YDEGEE. The V and J ends lost 6 bases and 6 bases respectively, with 18 bases between them. CDR3 length: 14 residues. CDR3 in amino acids: CASTADRGGDGYTF. The CDR3 nucleotides read TGTGCCAGCACCGCCGACCGCGGCGGCGATGGCTACACCTTC.

V is TRBV5-6 and J is TRBJ1-1, with no clear D. This CDR3 comprises 15 residues. Trimming cost V 3 bases and J 1 base, with 13 bases left between them. From germline, CDR1 is SGHDT and CDR2 YYEEEE. The CDR3, as DNA: TGTGCCAGCAGCTCCCTTTGGGCCCCGAACACTGAAGCTTTCTTT. This encodes CASSSLWAPNTEAFF.

This chain joins TRBV15 and TRBJ1-2; tentatively, D is TRBD1 (6 bases). The length of the CDR3 is 14 residues. CDR1 and CDR2 (germline): LNHNV, YYDKDF (reference sequence). Trimming cost V 0 bases and J 3 bases, with 8 bases left between them. Here the CDR3 DNA reads TGTGCCACCAGCAGAGACAGGGGAGACTATGGCTACACCTTC. As protein: CATSRDRGDYGYTF.

The rearrangement uses TRBV13 and TRBJ2-1, with 9 positions matching TRBD1. The V gene end was trimmed by 9 bases and the J gene end by 2 bases; junction bases not matched to a gene: 2. This CDR3 is 13 amino acids long. Germline CDR1 is PRHDT and CDR2 is FYEKMQ (reference sequence). The CDR3 region has the DNA TGTGCCAGTAGGGACAGGGCCTACAATGAGCAGTTCTTC. This sequence encodes CASRDRAYNEQFF.

The chain uses TRBV6-5 and TRBJ1-1; D is unresolved. Per germline, CDR1 MNHEY and CDR2 SVGAGI. The V and J ends lost 0 bases and 3 bases respectively, with 11 bases between them. The CDR3 extends over 15 amino acids. The CDR3 nucleotides are TGTGCCAGCAGTTACTCGATAAGCGGGCACACTGAAGCTTTCTTT. Protein sequence: CASSYSISGHTEAFF.

J is TRBJ1-1 and V is TRBV6-1; D remains ambiguous. V lost 3 bases, J lost 2 bases, and 4 bases lay in between. CDR1 is MNHNS, CDR2 SASEGT, per germline. CDR3 length: 12 residues. The CDR3 loop reads CASSDLNTEAFF. CDR3 nucleotide sequence: TGTGCCAGCAGTGATCTAAACACTGAAGCTTTCTTT.

The chain recombines TRBV4-3 with TRBJ1-2; 9 nucleotides agree with TRBD1. This CDR3 spans 15 amino acids. After removal of 0 bases from V and 4 bases from J, the junction contained 3 bases not matched to a gene. Germline V gene sequence: CDR1 LGHNA, CDR2 YSLEER. The CDR3 DNA is TGCGCCAGCAGCCAAGATAGGACAGGGGTCTATGGCTACACCTTC. Translating gives CASSQDRTGVYGYTF.

The J gene is TRBJ2-5, the V gene TRBV27, with TRBD1 matching over 7 bases. The germline CDR1 and CDR2 sequences are MNHEY and SMNVEV (reference sequence). The CDR3 runs to 14 residues. V lost 1 base to trimming and J lost 1 base; unmatched junction nucleotides: 0. The CDR3 DNA reads as TGTGCCAGCAGTTTATGGACAGGCCAAGAGACCCAGTACTTC. Its translation is CASSLWTGQETQYF.

This sequence joins TRBV19 and TRBJ1-1; D remains unclear. The germline V gene has CDR1 LNHDA and CDR2 SQIVND (reference sequence). V was shortened by 3 bases and J by 0 bases, with 17 bases between the two germline ends. CDR3 size: 17 residues. CDR3 region: CASSISAPDFMNTEAFF. CDR3 DNA sequence: TGTGCCAGTAGTATTAGCGCTCCTGACTTCATGAACACTGAAGCTTTCTTT.

The gene calls are TRBV15 and TRBJ1-6; no reliable D call. The V gene lost 0 bases and the J gene lost 3 bases, with 12 bases spanning the gap. Germline V CDR1 and CDR2: LNHNV, YYDKDF (reference sequence). The CDR3 consists of 17 residues. As DNA, the CDR3 is TGTGCCACCAGCAGAGATCACGTTGGGAACTATAATTCACCCCTCCACTTT. As protein: CATSRDHVGNYNSPLHF.

The chain recombines TRBV25-1 with TRBJ1-6, with D perhaps TRBD1 (5 bases). Between the trimmed V and J ends, which lost 6 bases and 8 bases, there was a span of 14 bases. Germline V gene data show CDR1 as MGHDK and CDR2 as SYGVNS. This CDR3 spans 14 amino acids. CDR3 residues: CASSDGGMYSPLHF. The CDR3 DNA reads as TGTGCCAGCAGCGACGGGGGGATGTATTCACCCCTCCACTTT.

The genes are TRBV7-2 and TRBJ2-7; 12 positions match TRBD2. CDR1 is SGHTA, CDR2 FQGNSA, per germline. This CDR3 spans 14 amino acids. Trimming removed 3 bases from V and 4 bases from J; junction bases left unmatched: 1. The CDR3 sequence is CASSFGLAGYEQYF. The DNA for the CDR3 is TGTGCCAGCAGCTTTGGACTAGCGGGGTACGAGCAGTACTTC.

This chain connects TRBV7-2 to TRBJ2-1; weak D call: TRBD1 (5 bases). The germline V gene has CDR1 SGHTA and CDR2 FQGNSA. The CDR3 contains 14 residues. Trimming removed 0 bases from V and 6 bases from J, with 9 bases in between. The chain's CDR3 is CASSLAGLPNEQFF. CDR3 sequence (DNA): TGTGCCAGCAGCTTAGCGGGGCTGCCCAATGAGCAGTTCTTC.

This chain joins TRBV10-3 and TRBJ1-2; the D is unclear. Germline CDR1 is ENHRY and CDR2 is SYGVKD. The CDR3 is 16 residues long. V was cut by 2 bases and J by 0 bases, with 13 bases left in between. The DNA of the CDR3 is TGTGCCATCAGTGAGCTTTGGGTCGGAGCTAACTATGGCTACACCTTC. Translation gives CAISELWVGANYGYTF.

The J gene is TRBJ1-4, the V gene TRBV7-9; 7 positions agree with TRBD1. Germline loops: CDR1 SEHNR, CDR2 FQNEAQ (reference sequence). This CDR3 region has 14 residues. Trimming cost V 6 bases and J 8 bases; bases outside gene matches: 9. The CDR3 loop reads CASRGGGGGEKLFF. The CDR3 DNA reads TGTGCCAGCAGAGGAGGGGGCGGAGGGGAAAAACTGTTTTTT.